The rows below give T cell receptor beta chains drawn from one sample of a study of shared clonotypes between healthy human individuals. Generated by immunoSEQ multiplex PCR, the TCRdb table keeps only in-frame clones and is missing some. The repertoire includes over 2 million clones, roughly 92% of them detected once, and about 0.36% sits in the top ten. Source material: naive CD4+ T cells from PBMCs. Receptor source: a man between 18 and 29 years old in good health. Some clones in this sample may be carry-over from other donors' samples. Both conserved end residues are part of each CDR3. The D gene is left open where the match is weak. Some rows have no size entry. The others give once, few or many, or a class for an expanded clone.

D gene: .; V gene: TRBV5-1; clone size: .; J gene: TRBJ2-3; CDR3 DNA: TGCGCCAGCAGCTTGGCCTCCCGGGGCACAGATACGCAGTATTTT; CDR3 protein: CASSLASRGTDTQYF
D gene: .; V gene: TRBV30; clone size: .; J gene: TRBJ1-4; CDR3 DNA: TGTGCCTGGAAAGGGCTAGGTAATGAAAAACTGTTTTTT; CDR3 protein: CAWKGLGNEKLFF
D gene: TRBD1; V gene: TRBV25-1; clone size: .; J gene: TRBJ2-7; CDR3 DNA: TGTGCCAGCAGTGGGCCCGGGACAGGGGCCTACGAGCAGTACTTC; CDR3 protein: CASSGPGTGAYEQYF
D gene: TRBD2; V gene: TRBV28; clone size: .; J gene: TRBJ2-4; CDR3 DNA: TGTGCCAGCTCCCTTCCGGGGACTAGCATAGACATTCAGTACTTC; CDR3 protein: CASSLPGTSIDIQYF
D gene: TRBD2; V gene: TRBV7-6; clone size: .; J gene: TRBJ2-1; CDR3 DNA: TGTGCCAGCAGCCAGACTAGCTTCTATGAGCAGTTCTTC; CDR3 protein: CASSQTSFYEQFF
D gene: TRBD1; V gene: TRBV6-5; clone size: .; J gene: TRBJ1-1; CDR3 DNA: TGTGCCAGCAGTCTTCCAGGGGGCAAAGCTTTCTTT; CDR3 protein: CASSLPGGKAFF
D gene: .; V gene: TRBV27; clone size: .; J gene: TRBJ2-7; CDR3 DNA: TGTGCCAGCAGGCCCCCCGGCTCCTACGAGCAGTACTTC; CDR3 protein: CASRPPGSYEQYF
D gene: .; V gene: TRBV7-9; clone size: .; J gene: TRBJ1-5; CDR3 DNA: TGTGCCAGCAGCTTAGAAGGGGGACAGCCCCAGCATTTT; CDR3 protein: CASSLEGGQPQHF
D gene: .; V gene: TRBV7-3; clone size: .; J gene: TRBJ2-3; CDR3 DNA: TGTGCCAGCAGCTCCCAACACGGGTTAGATACGCAGTATTTT; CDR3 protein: CASSSQHGLDTQYF
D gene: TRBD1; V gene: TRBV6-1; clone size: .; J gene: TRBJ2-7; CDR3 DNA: TGTGCCAGCAGCTACAGGGGCCTCCTCATCTACGAGCAGTACTTC; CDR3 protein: CASSYRGLLIYEQYF
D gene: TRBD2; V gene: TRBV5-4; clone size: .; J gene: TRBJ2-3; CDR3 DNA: TGTGCCAGCAGCTCGGGGACTACCTACACAGATACGCAGTATTTT; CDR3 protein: CASSSGTTYTDTQYF
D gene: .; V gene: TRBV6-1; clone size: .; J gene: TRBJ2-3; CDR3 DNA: TGTGCCAGCAGGGGTCGGGACACCCTAACAGATACGCAGTATTTT; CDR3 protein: CASRGRDTLTDTQYF
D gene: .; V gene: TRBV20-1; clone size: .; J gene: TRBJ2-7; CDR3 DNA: TGCAGTGCTAGCCGGTACGAGCAGTACTTC; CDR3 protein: CSASRYEQYF
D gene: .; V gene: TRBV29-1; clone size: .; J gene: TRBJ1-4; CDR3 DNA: TGCAGCGCTGGTATTGGAACTAATGAAAAACTGTTTTTT; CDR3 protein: CSAGIGTNEKLFF
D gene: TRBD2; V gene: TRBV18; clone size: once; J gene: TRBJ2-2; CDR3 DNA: TGTGCCAGCTCACCAGGACTAGCGGGGACCGGGGAGCTGTTTTTT; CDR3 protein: CASSPGLAGTGELFF
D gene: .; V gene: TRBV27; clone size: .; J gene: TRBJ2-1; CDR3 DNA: TGTGCCAGCAGTTTATCGAACATCAATGAGCAGTTCTTC; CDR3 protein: CASSLSNINEQFF
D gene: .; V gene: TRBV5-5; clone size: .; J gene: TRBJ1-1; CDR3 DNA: TGTGCCAGCAGCCCCGACCGACCTATGAACACTGAAGCTTTCTTT; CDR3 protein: CASSPDRPMNTEAFF
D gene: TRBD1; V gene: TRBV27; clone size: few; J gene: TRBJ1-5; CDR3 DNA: TGTGCCAGCAGTTTAAGGACAGGTAATCAGCCCCAGCATTTT; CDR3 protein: CASSLRTGNQPQHF
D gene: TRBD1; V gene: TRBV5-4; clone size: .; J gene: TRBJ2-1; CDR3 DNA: TGTGCCAGCAGTAACCCGGGACAGACGACAGACAATGAGCAGTTCTTC; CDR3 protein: CASSNPGQTTDNEQFF
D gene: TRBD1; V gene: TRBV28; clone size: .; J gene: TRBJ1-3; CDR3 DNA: TGTGCCAGCAGTGGGAGGGACAGCTCTGGAAACACCATATATTTT; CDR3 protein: CASSGRDSSGNTIYF
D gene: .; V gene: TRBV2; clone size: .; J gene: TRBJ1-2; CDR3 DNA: TGTGCCAGCAGAGTCAGTAACTATGGCTACACCTTC; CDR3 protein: CASRVSNYGYTF
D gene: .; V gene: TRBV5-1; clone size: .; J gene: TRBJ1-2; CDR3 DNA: TGCGCCAGCAGCTTGACCTCAACAGGGTCTCTCTATGGCTACACCTTC; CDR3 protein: CASSLTSTGSLYGYTF
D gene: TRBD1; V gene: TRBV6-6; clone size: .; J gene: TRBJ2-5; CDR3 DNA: TGTGCCAGCGTTGACAGGGGGCAAGAGACCCAGTACTTC; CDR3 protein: CASVDRGQETQYF
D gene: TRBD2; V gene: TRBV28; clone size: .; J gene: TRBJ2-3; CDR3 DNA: TGTGCCAGCAGTTTCCCTTTCCCTGCGGGAGCAGAAGATACGCAGTATTTT; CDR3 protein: CASSFPFPAGAEDTQYF
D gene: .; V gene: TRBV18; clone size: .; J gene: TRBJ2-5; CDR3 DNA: TGTGCCAGCTCACCCTGGACGTACCAAGAGACCCAGTACTTC; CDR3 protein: CASSPWTYQETQYF
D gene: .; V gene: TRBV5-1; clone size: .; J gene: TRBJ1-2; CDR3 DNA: TGCGCCAGCAGCTTGGGGCGGCCGTATGGCTACACCTTC; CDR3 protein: CASSLGRPYGYTF
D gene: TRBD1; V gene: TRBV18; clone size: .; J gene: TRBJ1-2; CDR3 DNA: TGTGCCAGCTCACCCTCTACAGGGGAAGACTATGGCTACACCTTC; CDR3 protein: CASSPSTGEDYGYTF
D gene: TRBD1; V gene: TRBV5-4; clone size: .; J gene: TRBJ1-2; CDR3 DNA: TGTGCCAGCAGCAGGCCGGGACAGTATTCTAACTATGGCTACACCTTC; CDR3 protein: CASSRPGQYSNYGYTF
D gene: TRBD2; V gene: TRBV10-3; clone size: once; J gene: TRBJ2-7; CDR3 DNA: TGTGCCATCAGTGCGAGCTCCCCGGGACTAGGGCACTACGAGCAGTACTTC; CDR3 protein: CAISASSPGLGHYEQYF
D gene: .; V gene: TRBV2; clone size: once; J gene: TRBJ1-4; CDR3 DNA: TGTGCCAGCGGTAGGCAAACTAATGAAAAACTGTTTTTT; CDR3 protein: CASGRQTNEKLFF
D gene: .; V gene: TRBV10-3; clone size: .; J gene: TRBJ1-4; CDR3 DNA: TGTGCCATCAGTGGAACGTTAGGGGGGGGCGAAAAACTGTTTTTT; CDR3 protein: CAISGTLGGGEKLFF
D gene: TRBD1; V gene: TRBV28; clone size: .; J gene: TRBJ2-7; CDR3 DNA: TGTGCCAGCAGTTTAAGACAGGGGAGGAACGAGCAGTACTTC; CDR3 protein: CASSLRQGRNEQYF
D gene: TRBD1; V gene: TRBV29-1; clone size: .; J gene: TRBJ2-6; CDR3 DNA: TGCAGCGTTGAAGATCGTGGGGCAGGGGGCGCGGGTGGGGCCAACGTCCTGACTTTC; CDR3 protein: CSVEDRGAGGAGGANVLTF
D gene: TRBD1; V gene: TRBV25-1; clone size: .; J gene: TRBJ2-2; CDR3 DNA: TGTGCCAGCAGTGAATCTGACGGGACAGGGAGTACGGGGGAGCTGTTTTTT; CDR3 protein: CASSESDGTGSTGELFF
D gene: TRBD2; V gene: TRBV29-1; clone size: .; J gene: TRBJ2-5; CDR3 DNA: TGCAGTTCGTCTAGCGGGTCAGTGACAGAGACCCAGTACTTC; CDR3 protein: CSSSSGSVTETQYF
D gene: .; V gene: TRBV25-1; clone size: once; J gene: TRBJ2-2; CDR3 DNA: TGTGCCAGCAGTGCCCGTCAGTGGACCGGGGAGCTGTTTTTT; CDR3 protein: CASSARQWTGELFF
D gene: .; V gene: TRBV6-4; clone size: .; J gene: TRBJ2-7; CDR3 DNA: TGTGCCAGCAGTGAACAAGCACAGCCAGAGTACTTC; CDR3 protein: CASSEQAQPEYF
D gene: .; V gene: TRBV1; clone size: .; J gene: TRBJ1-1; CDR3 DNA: TGCACCAGCAGCCGGACCGGGAAGAGGAACACTGAAGCTTTCTTT; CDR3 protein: CTSSRTGKRNTEAFF
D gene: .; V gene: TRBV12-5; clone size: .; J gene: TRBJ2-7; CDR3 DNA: TGTGCTAGTGGCCCAGGGGTCTTAGGCGAGCAGTACTTC; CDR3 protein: CASGPGVLGEQYF
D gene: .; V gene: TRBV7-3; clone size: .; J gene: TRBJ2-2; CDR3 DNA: TGTGCCAGCAGCCCCCAGGGACGGGACACCGGGGAGCTGTTTTTT; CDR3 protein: CASSPQGRDTGELFF
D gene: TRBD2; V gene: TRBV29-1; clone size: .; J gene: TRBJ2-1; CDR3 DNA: TGCAGCGTTGAAAGTACTAGCGGGAGGAAGTTCTTC; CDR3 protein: CSVESTSGRKFF
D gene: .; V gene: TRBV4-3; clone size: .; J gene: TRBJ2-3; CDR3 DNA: TGCGCCAGCAGCCAAGCATATGGGACTACAGATACGCAGTATTTT; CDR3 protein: CASSQAYGTTDTQYF
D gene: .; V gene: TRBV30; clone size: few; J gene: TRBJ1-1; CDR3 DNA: TGTGTGGGCCGGATGAACACTGAAGCTTTCTTT; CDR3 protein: CVGRMNTEAFF
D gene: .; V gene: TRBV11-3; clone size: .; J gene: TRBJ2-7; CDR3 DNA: TGTGCCAGCAGCGATGCCAGTTACGAGCAGTACTTC; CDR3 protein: CASSDASYEQYF
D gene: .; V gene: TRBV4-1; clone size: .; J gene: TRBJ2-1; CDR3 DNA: TGCGCCAGCAGCCTACGCGACAAATACAATGAGCAGTTCTTC; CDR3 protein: CASSLRDKYNEQFF
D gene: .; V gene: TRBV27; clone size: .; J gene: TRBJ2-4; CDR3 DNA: TGTGCCAGCAGTTCCGACCTATTACCCCTGGCCAAAAACATTCAGTACTTC; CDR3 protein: CASSSDLLPLAKNIQYF
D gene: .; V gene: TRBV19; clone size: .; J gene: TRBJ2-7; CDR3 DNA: TGTGCCAGTAGTGCTCGGTCGGGGGCGAGTGAGCAGTACTTC; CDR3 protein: CASSARSGASEQYF
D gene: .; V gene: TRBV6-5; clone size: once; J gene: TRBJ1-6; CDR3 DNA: TGTGCCAGCAGTTACTCACACAGAAATAATTCACCCCTCCACTTT; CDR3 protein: CASSYSHRNNSPLHF
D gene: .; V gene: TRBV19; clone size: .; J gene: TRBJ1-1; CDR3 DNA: TGTGCCAGTAGTATCGGCACCGGGCCTCCCGGGACTGAAGCTTTCTTT; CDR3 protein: CASSIGTGPPGTEAFF
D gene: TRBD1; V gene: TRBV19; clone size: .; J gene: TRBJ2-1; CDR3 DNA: TGTGCCAGTAGTCCGGAGGACAGGGTGGGACTGTTCTTC; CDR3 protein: CASSPEDRVGLFF
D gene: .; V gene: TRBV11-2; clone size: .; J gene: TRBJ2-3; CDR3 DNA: TGTGCCAGCAGCTTAACAGCGGATACGCAGTATTTT; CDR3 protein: CASSLTADTQYF
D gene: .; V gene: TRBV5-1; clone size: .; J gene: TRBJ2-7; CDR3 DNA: TGCGCCAGCAGCTTTCGGGGGGCCCCCTACGAGCAGTACTTC; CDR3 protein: CASSFRGAPYEQYF
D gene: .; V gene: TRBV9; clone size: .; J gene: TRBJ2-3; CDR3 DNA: TGTGCCAGCAGCGAGGGCCGGTTCACAGATACGCAGTATTTT; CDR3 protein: CASSEGRFTDTQYF
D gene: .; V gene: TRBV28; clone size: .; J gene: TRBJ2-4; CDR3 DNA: TGTGCCAGCAGTTTAGCGGGACTGACGGGGAACATTCAGTACTTC; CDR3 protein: CASSLAGLTGNIQYF